The T cell receptor (beta chain) described here comes from a study of low-dose radiotherapy and immunotherapy resistance in tumors. Study-level information: Patients of Cohort 1 had 0.5 Gy fractions every 2 weeks, which summed to 6.5 Gy. Every six weeks patients received intravenous ipilimumab 1 mg/kg, and every two weeks they received intravenous nivolumab 240 mg.

Losses at the gene ends were 2 bases for V and 5 bases for J; bases not matched to a gene: 5. CDR3 length equals 15 residues. Germline CDR1 and CDR2: MDHEN and SYDVKM. Amplification, which lasted around 21 PCR cycles, used a constant-region primer and V-primer adapter to amplify TCRs. Through in vitro transcription, the mRNA that had been isolated was amplified. TCRdb recomputed calls from the reads with MiXCR, one row per CDR3 protein. The sample consists of approximately 52,000 distinct CDR3 sequences, 33% of them appearing once. Time point specified: after trial treatment. Stated treatment: LDRT plus nivolumab, ipilimumab, low-dose cyclophosphamide and aspirin (RACIN trial). Every donor was treated with nivolumab, ipilimumab, aspirin, low-dose cyclophosphamide and also low-dose radiotherapy.

The V gene is TRBV28, the J gene TRBJ2-3, with 9 bases aligning to TRBD2. The sequenced sample was PBMCs, obtained after low-dose radiotherapy plus immunotherapy. This receptor was obtained from a male donor with rectosigmoid adenocarcinoma. CDR3: CASSLRLTSGDTQYF. The DNA of the CDR3 is TGTGCCAGCAGTTTAAGGTTGACTAGCGGAGATACGCAGTATTTT.